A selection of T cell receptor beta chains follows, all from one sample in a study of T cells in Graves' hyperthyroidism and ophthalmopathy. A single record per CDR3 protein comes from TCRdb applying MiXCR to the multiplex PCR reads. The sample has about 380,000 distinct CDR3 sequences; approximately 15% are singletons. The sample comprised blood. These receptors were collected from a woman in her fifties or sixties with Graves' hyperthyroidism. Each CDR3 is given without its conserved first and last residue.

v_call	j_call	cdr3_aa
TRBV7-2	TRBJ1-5	ASSPTQVYQPQH
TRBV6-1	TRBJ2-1	ASRNIHEQF
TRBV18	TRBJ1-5	ASSPLQGGNQPQH
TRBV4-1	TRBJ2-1	ASSLSGASYNEQF
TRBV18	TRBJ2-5	ASSPERETQY
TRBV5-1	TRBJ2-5	ASSYLSTQY
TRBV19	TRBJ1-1	ASSVWGVRTEAF
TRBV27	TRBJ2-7	ASSPLAGAYEQY
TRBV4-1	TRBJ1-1	ASSQGTNGEAF
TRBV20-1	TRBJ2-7	SAGPRDRALPFPAYEQY
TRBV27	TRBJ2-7	ASSLGQSNEQY
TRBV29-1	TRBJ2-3	SVLGQTSTDTQY
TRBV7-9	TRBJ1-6	ASSRNDRNNSPLH
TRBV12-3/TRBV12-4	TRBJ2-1	ASRGAAYNEQF
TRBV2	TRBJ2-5	ASRGIAGGQETQY
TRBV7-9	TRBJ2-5	ASSTSHLETQY
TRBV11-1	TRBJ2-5	ASSLVRARETQY
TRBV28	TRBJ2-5	ASSIFGDYLGETQY
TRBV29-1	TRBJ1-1	SVEVAGGAF
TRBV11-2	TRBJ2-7	ASSLEAGEVKEQY
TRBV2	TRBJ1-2	ASSSGTGGYGYGYT
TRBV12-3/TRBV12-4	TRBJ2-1	ASSSGTNSYNEQF
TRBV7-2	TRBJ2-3	ASSLIGTGSIADTQY
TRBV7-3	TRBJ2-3	ASSILAGGGADTQY
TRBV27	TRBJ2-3	ASSLYRDPGSGDTQY
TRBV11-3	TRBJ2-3	ASSLGLAGVFHFTDTQY
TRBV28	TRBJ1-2	ASTSGDNYGYT
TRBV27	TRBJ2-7	ASNNDRPYEQY
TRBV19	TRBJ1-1	ASSMGTEAF
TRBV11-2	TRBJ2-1	ASSLAIASTFYNEQF
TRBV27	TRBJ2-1	ASSLGISSYNEQF
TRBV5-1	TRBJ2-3	ASSPRTSGRDTDTQY
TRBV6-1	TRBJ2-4	ASSRGPPRAKNIQY
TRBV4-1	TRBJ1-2	ASSQNGAYGYT
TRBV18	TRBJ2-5	ASSRTSGQETQY
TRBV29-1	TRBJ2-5	SVITGTQKETQY
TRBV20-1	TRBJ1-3	SARGPGNTIY
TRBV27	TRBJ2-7	ASSSGPRSSYEQY
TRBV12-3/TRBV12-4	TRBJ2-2	ASSSTGTGTGELF
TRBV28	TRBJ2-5	ASSGTGVETQY
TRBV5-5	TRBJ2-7	ASSLYGGRSTEQY
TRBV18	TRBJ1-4	ASSPDRAHEKLF
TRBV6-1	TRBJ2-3	ASSNGLAVHKGCTDTQY
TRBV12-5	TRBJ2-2	ASGLVLEGIPGELF
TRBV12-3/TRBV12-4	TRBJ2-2	ASSLPQTGAKYGELF
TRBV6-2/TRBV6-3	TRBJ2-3	ASSGSIDTQY
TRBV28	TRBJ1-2	ASSLLGKGYT
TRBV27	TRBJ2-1	ASSWKPGHYNEQF
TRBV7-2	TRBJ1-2	ASSPDRVRGYT
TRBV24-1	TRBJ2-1	ATSDSGLAELYNEQF
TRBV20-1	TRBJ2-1	SALGPLLRNEQF
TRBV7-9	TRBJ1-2	ASRGRPLSYGYT
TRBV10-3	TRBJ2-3	AISERREDTQY
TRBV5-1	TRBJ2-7	ASSYHPNTYEQY
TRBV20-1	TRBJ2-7	SALPGDRVRDEQY
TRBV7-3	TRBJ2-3	ASSLGSGGPDTQY
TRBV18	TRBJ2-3	ASSPRDSSDTQY
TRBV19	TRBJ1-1	ASRLQGEDTEAF
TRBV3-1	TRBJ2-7	ASSQGALAYEQY
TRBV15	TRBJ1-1	ATSNGQRNTEAF